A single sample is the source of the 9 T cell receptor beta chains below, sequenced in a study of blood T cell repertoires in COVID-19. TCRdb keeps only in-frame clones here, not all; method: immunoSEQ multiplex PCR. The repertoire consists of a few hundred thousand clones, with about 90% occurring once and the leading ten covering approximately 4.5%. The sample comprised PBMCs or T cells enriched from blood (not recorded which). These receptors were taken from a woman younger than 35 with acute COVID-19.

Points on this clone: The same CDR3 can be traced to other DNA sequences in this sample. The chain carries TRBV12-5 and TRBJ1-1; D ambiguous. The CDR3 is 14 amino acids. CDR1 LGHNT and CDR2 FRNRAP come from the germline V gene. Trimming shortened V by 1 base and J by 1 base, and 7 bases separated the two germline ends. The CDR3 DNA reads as TGTGCTAGTGGTTTGGGGACTGGGAACACTGAAGCTTTCTTT. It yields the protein CASGLGTGNTEAFF. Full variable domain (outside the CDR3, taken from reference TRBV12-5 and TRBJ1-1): DARVTQTPRHKVTEMGQEVTMRCQPILGHNTVFWYRQTMMQGLELLAYFRNRAPLDDSGMPKDRFSAEMPDATLATLKIQPSEPRDSAVYFCASGLGTGNTEAFFGQGTRLTVV.

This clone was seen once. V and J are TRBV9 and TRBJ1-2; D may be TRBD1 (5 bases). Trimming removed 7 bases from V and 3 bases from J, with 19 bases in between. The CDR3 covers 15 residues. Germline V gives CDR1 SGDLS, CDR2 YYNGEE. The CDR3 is CASSPTGGLYYGYTF. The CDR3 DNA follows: TGTGCCAGCTCCCCAACGGGGGGACTATACTATGGCTACACCTTC.

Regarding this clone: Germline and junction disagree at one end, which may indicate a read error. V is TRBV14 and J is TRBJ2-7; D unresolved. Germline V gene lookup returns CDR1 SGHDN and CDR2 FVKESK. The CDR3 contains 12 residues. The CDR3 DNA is TGTGCCAGCAGCCAAGCAGGAAGTGGCTGCAGGTTC. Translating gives CASSQAGSGCRF. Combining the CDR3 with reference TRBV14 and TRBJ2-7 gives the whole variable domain EAGVTQFPSHSVIEKGQTVTLRCDPISGHDNLYWYRRVMGKEIKFLLHFVKESKQDESGMPNNRFLAERTGGTYSTLKVQPAELEDSGVYFCASSQAGSGCRFGPGTRLTVT.

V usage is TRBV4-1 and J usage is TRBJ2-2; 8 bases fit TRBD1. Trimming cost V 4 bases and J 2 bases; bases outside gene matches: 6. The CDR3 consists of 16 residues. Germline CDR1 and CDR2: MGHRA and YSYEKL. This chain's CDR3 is CASSPDRGYNTGELFF. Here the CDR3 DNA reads TGCGCCAGCAGCCCCGACAGGGGCTATAACACCGGGGAGCTGTTTTTT.

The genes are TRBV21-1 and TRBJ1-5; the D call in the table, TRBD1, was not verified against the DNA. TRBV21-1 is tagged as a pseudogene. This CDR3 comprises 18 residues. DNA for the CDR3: TGTGCCAGCAGCATACAGGGGGACCGCCGTTATAGCAATCAGCCCCAGCATTTT. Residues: CASSIQGDRRYSNQPQHF.

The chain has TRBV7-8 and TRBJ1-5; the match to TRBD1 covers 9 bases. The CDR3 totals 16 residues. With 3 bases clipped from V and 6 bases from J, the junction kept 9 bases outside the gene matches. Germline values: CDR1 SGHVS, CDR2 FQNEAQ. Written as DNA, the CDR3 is TGTGCCAGCAGCTTGACAATAACAGGGGGCTTTCAGCCCCAGCATTTT. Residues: CASSLTITGGFQPQHF.

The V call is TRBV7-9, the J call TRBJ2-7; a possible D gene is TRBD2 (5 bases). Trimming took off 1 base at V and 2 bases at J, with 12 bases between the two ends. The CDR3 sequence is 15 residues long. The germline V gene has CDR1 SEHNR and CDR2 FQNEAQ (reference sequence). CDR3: CASSLVAGDPYEQYF. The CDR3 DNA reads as TGTGCCAGCAGCTTAGTTGCCGGGGATCCCTACGAGCAGTACTTC. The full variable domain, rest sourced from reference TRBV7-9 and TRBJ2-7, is DTGVSQNPRHKITKRGQNVTFRCDPISEHNRLYWYRQTLGQGPEFLTYFQNEAQLEKSRLLSDRFSAERPKGSFSTLEIQRTEQGDSAMYLCASSLVAGDPYEQYFGPGTRLTVT.

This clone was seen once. CDR3 amino acids: CATSRSNRVGEQFF. CDR3 nucleotide sequence: TGTGCCACCAGCCGCTCGAACAGGGTCGGTGAGCAGTTCTTC. V is TRBV24-1 and J is TRBJ2-1, with TRBD1 as a possible D gene (6 bases). The germline V gene encodes CDR1 KGHDR and CDR2 SFDVKD. The CDR3 is 14 residues long. The V gene lost 7 bases and the J gene lost 9 bases, with 18 bases spanning the gap.

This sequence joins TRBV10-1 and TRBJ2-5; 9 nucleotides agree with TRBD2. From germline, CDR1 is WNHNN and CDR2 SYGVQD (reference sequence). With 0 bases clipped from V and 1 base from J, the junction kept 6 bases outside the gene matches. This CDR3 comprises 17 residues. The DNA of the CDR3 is TGCGCCAGCAGTGAGTCGAGCCTAGCGGGGTCCCAAGAGACCCAGTACTTC. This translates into CASSESSLAGSQETQYF.